Below, 2 T cell receptor beta chains from the same sample are listed, as sequenced in a study of Graves' ophthalmopathy and Graves' hyperthyroidism (dated by TCRdb to between 2017 and 2018). The sequencer was an Illumina HiSeq 2000. TCR beta CDR3 regions were amplified from RNA transcripts for repertoire sequencing. HTBI primers and the Qiagen OneStep RT-PCR kit were used in a first-round RT-PCR, which was followed by a second-round multiplex PCR, size selection and purification. The public sequencing data were trimmed at Q25 with fastp and processed into clonotypes with MiXCR by TCRdb, which kept only in-frame beta chains. Identical CDR3 proteins give one entry, which carries the most common genes and DNA. The sample has 600,000 to 650,000 distinct CDR3 sequences on record, approximately 21% of them singletons. The ten largest clones add up to approximately 6.9% of the sample. Sequencing was performed on peripheral blood. The receptors derive from a woman younger than 30 with stable Graves' hyperthyroidism. Some clones in this sample may be carry-over from other donors' samples. Donor details come from another sample of the same person, matched by shared clones.

This clonotype has a count of ten or more. The gene calls are TRBV12-3 or TRBV12-4 and TRBJ1-1, with no clear D. V lost 7 bases and J lost 0, with 12 bases in between. There are 14 residues in the CDR3. In DNA form, the CDR3 reads TGTGCCAGCACCCTCGGGCGGGTGAACACTGAAGCTTTCTTT. Protein product: CASTLGRVNTEAFF.

This clonotype was observed many times. The gene calls are TRBV7-7 and TRBJ2-2; 7 positions agree with TRBD2. CDR1 is SSHAT and CDR2 is FNYEAQ in the germline V gene (reference sequence). Trimming cost V 5 bases and J 0 bases; bases outside gene matches: 6. This CDR3 comprises 16 residues. DNA of the CDR3: TGTGCCAGCAGCGCGGTGGGAGGGACGAACACCGGGGAGCTGTTTTTT. The encoded protein is CASSAVGGTNTGELFF.